This is a list of T cell receptor beta chains from one sample in a study of cytomegalovirus exposure and HLA in healthy donors. The assay was immunoSEQ multiplex PCR, and TCRdb's table has in-frame clones only and misses some. Of about 150,000 clones in the sample, approximately 8.9% were seen once. Sequenced input: PBMCs. All receptors derive from a middle-aged woman in good health and CMV-seropositive. Each CDR3 is given with its conserved first and last residue. A D gene is named only where the DNA matches it firmly. Only some rows state a clone size, as once, few, many or a class for expanded clones.

TRBV11-2	.	TRBJ2-7	.	15	CASSQDTGSSYEQYF	TGTGCCAGCAGCCAGGACACAGGGAGCTCCTACGAGCAGTACTTC
TRBV19	.	TRBJ2-5	TRBD1	16	CASSPPGGSRSETQYF	TGTGCCAGTAGTCCACCAGGGGGCAGTCGGTCAGAGACCCAGTACTTC
TRBV5-1	few	TRBJ2-3	.	14	CASSLGHLTDTQYF	TGCGCCAGCAGCTTGGGACACCTCACAGATACGCAGTATTTT
TRBV5-1	few	TRBJ2-3	TRBD2	17	CASSSGSRGGFPDTQYF	TGCGCCAGCAGCTCGGGGAGTCGGGGGGGCTTCCCAGATACGCAGTATTTT
TRBV5-4	few	TRBJ2-3	.	15	CASSLEAGRTDTQYF	TGTGCCAGCAGCTTGGAAGCGGGTCGCACAGATACGCAGTATTTT
TRBV7-9	.	TRBJ1-1	TRBD1	13	CASSWTGYTEAFF	TGTGCCAGCAGCTGGACAGGATACACTGAAGCTTTCTTT
TRBV5-1	.	TRBJ2-6	.	16	CASSSVGAVGANVLTF	TGCGCCAGCAGCTCTGTGGGGGCGGTAGGGGCCAACGTCCTGACTTTC
TRBV5-1	.	TRBJ1-1	TRBD1	13	CASSLAGGPEAFF	TGCGCCAGCAGCTTGGCAGGGGGGCCTGAAGCTTTCTTT
TRBV12-5	.	TRBJ2-1	TRBD1	15	CASGWGTGAVNEQFF	TGTGCTAGTGGTTGGGGGACAGGGGCCGTCAATGAGCAGTTCTTC
TRBV15	.	TRBJ1-5	.	15	CATSLGQGRFQPQHF	TGTGCCACCAGTTTGGGGCAGGGTCGTTTCCAGCCCCAGCATTTT
TRBV5-1	few	TRBJ2-7	.	13	CASSSDGAYEQYF	TGCGCCAGCAGCTCTGACGGGGCCTACGAGCAGTACTTC
TRBV10-3	.	TRBJ1-2	.	13	CAIRRDTVRGYTF	TGTGCCATCCGCAGGGACACGGTGCGTGGCTACACCTTC
TRBV6-5	.	TRBJ2-7	.	15	CASSRDSMSSYEQYF	TGTGCCAGCAGTCGTGACAGTATGAGCTCCTACGAGCAGTACTTC
TRBV5-1	few	TRBJ1-1	.	14	CASSLVRPNTEAFF	TGCGCCAGCAGCTTGGTCAGGCCGAACACTGAAGCTTTCTTT
TRBV5-1	.	TRBJ2-1	.	13	CASSSERRDEQFF	TGCGCCAGCAGCTCCGAGCGGAGGGATGAGCAGTTCTTC
TRBV5-6	.	TRBJ1-1	TRBD1	15	CASNAGGRLNTEAFF	TGTGCCAGCAACGCAGGGGGCCGATTGAACACTGAAGCTTTCTTT
TRBV5-4	.	TRBJ1-2	.	14	CASSLESRGYGYTF	TGTGCCAGCAGCTTAGAAAGTCGGGGCTATGGCTACACCTTC
TRBV18	once	TRBJ2-3	TRBD2	15	CASSFQRGTTDTQYF	TGTGCCAGCTCATTCCAGCGGGGGACCACAGATACGCAGTATTTT
TRBV2	.	TRBJ2-7	TRBD1	14	CASRADRASYEQYF	TGTGCCAGCAGAGCGGACAGGGCCTCCTACGAGCAGTACTTC
TRBV10-3	few	TRBJ1-1	.	14	CAISPTGRNTEAFF	TGTGCCATCAGTCCGACAGGCAGAAACACTGAAGCTTTCTTT
TRBV2	few	TRBJ1-3	.	15	CASSLRGNSGNTIYF	TGTGCCAGCTCACTTCGGGGAAACTCTGGAAACACCATATATTTT
TRBV18	.	TRBJ2-2	.	15	CASSPVTTNTGELFF	TGTGCCAGCTCACCAGTGACAACGAACACCGGGGAGCTGTTTTTT
TRBV18	.	TRBJ2-5	.	12	CASSGDSETQYF	TGTGCCAGCTCAGGGGACTCCGAGACCCAGTACTTC
TRBV18	few	TRBJ1-1	.	13	CASSPTANTEAFF	TGTGCCAGCTCACCGACAGCTAACACTGAAGCTTTCTTT
TRBV7-8	few	TRBJ1-1	TRBD1	15	CASSWTDDRATEAFF	TGTGCCAGCAGCTGGACCGACGACAGGGCCACTGAAGCTTTCTTT
TRBV15	few	TRBJ1-5	TRBD1	17	CATSRDLGRGRGQPQHF	TGTGCCACCAGCAGAGATCTAGGCAGGGGGCGAGGTCAGCCCCAGCATTTT
TRBV5-5	few	TRBJ1-6	TRBD1	17	CASSLNQGANNNSPLHF	TGTGCCAGCAGCTTGAACCAGGGGGCGAATAATAATTCACCCCTCCACTTT
TRBV2	.	TRBJ1-5	TRBD1	15	CASAGTGYGNQPQHF	TGTGCCAGCGCAGGGACAGGGTACGGCAATCAGCCCCAGCATTTT
TRBV5-4	.	TRBJ2-7	.	16	CASSGSHGLNPYEQYF	TGTGCCAGCAGCGGATCCCACGGGTTAAATCCCTACGAGCAGTACTTC
TRBV11-2	.	TRBJ2-4	.	11	CASSLAGVQYF	TGTGCCAGCAGCTTGGCAGGCGTTCAGTACTTC
TRBV28	few	TRBJ1-2	.	17	CASSLFLTKNGEHGYTF	TGTGCCAGCAGTTTATTTCTAACTAAGAACGGGGAACATGGCTACACCTTC
TRBV11-1	few	TRBJ2-1	.	15	CASSLAGSSYNEQFF	TGTGCCAGCAGCTTGGCCGGGAGCTCCTACAATGAGCAGTTCTTC
TRBV6-1	few	TRBJ2-3	.	15	CASSEETIKTDTQYF	TGTGCCAGCAGTGAAGAAACAATCAAAACAGATACGCAGTATTTT
TRBV10-3	.	TRBJ1-2	TRBD1	13	CAISDRGNYGYTF	TGTGCCATCAGTGACAGGGGGAACTATGGCTACACCTTC
TRBV11-2	.	TRBJ2-1	.	14	CASSLLLGYNEQFF	TGTGCCAGCAGCTTACTACTAGGCTACAATGAGCAGTTCTTC
TRBV9	.	TRBJ1-4	TRBD1	13	CASSVGQGEKLFF	TGTGCCAGCAGCGTAGGACAGGGAGAAAAACTGTTTTTT
TRBV6-1	.	TRBJ1-1	.	15	CASSEPGLENTEAFF	TGTGCCAGCAGTGAACCGGGACTCGAGAACACTGAAGCTTTCTTT